This note documents a single T cell receptor (beta chain) sequence. The sample originates from a study of blood T cell repertoires in COVID-19. Study at large: Donors in the United States, Italy and Spain gave samples during acute or convalescent COVID-19.

Authors' processing steps: Estimates of nucleated cell counts were drawn from the amplification of reference gene primers. Sequencing was performed with immunoSEQ multiplex PCR; in TCRdb, only in-frame clones are kept and a portion is missing. The V and J calls and clone size come from that table; D and trimming were worked out from the DNA. The sample lists 70,000 to 95,000 clones; 75% to 90% were seen once. The V segment lost 1 base and the J segment 8 bases; nucleotides outside the gene matches: 8. CDR1 and CDR2 from the germline V gene are LGHDT and YNNKEL (reference sequence). The CDR3 runs to 15 residues.

The chain carries TRBV3-1 (or the pseudogene TRBV3-2) and TRBJ2-7; 10 bases agree with TRBD2. The source is a woman over 75 with active COVID-19. Source material: peripheral blood. CDR3 nucleotide sequence: TGTGCCAGCAGCCAAGCGGGAACTAGCGGGAACAAGCAGTACTTC. This translates into CASSQAGTSGNKQYF.